These 14 T cell receptor beta chains were all obtained from the same sample, sequenced in a study of OX40 agonist ivuxolimab in advanced cancers. Measured with immunoSEQ multiplex PCR; TCRdb has only the in-frame clones, and not every one. In the table there are more than 45,000 clones, over 75% of which are singletons. Here the sequenced sample was CD4+ or CD8+ T cells sorted from blood, taken in a trial of the OX40 agonist ivuxolimab. The receptors originated from an adult with an advanced solid tumor such as melanoma, head and neck, liver or kidney cancer.

The rearrangement uses TRBV27 and TRBJ2-5; D is unclear. This CDR3 has 18 residues. CDR1 MNHEY and CDR2 SMNVEV come from the germline V gene (reference sequence). V was trimmed by 1 base and J by 1 base, leaving 19 bases between them. DNA for the CDR3: TGTGCCAGCAGTTTATGGGCAAATCCGTCTACCCTCCAAGAGACCCAGTACTTC. This codes for CASSLWANPSTLQETQYF.

J is TRBJ2-3 and V is TRBV19; D is perhaps TRBD1 (5 bases). V lost 10 bases and J 2 bases, leaving 13 bases between the germline ends. This CDR3 has 13 amino acids. Germline V gene data show CDR1 as LNHDA and CDR2 as SQIVND (reference sequence). The CDR3 is CATKQDTTDTQYF. CDR3 DNA sequence: TGTGCCACCAAACAGGACACCACAGATACGCAGTATTTT. Combining the CDR3 with reference TRBV19 and TRBJ2-3 gives the whole variable domain DGGITQSPKYLFRKEGQNVTLSCEQNLNHDAMYWYRQDPGQGLRLIYYSQIVNDFQKGDIAEGYSVSREKKESFPLTVTSAQKNPTAFYLCATKQDTTDTQYFGPGTRLTVL.

This sequence joins TRBV7-9 and TRBJ1-3; D possibly corresponds to TRBD1 (5 bases). In germline, CDR1 is SEHNR, CDR2 FQNEAQ (reference sequence). The germline V and J ends were trimmed by 3 bases and 4 bases, with 16 bases remaining between them. The CDR3 covers 16 residues. For the CDR3, the DNA is TGTGCCAGCAGCTTGGGGAGGGGAGTTCGAGGAAACACCATATATTTT. Protein: CASSLGRGVRGNTIYF.

This clone has only one observation. The genes are TRBV28 and TRBJ2-7; D unclear. The CDR3 is 13 residues long. Germline assignment: CDR1 MDHEN and CDR2 SYDVKM. V shed 7 bases and J shed 6 bases, with 16 bases lying between them. The CDR3 spells CASMRSGVTEQYF. In DNA form, the CDR3 reads TGTGCCAGCATGCGTTCCGGAGTAACCGAGCAGTACTTC.

As to this clone: Given a much more abundant clone one base away, this may be a read error. This chain connects TRBV4-1 to TRBJ1-2; unclear D gene. The germline CDR1 and CDR2 sequences are MGHRA and YSYEKL. CDR3 size: 15 residues. CDR3 bases: TGCGCCAACAGCCAAGCTGGAGGACGGGACTATGGCTACACCTTC. Translated, it gives CANSQAGGRDYGYTF.

The chain joins TRBV14 to TRBJ2-1, with D perhaps TRBD2 (5 bases). Germline CDR1 is SGHDN and CDR2 is FVKESK. V was shortened by 1 base and J by 3 bases, with 10 bases between the two germline ends. This CDR3 contains 15 residues. CDR3 DNA sequence: TGTGCCAGCAGCCAAGGGCTAGCCTACTACAATGAGCAGTTCTTC. This encodes CASSQGLAYYNEQFF.

Regarding this clone: The same CDR3 is also encoded by other DNA sequences in this sample. The chain is built from TRBV19 and TRBJ2-7, with 7 bases identical to TRBD2. Germline values: CDR1 LNHDA, CDR2 SQIVND (reference sequence). J lost 6 bases, V lost 3 bases, and 11 bases had no gene match. The CDR3 consists of 15 residues. In DNA, the CDR3 is TGTGCCAGTAGTATGGGTACAGCGGGGCCGGGCGAGCAGTACTTC. This sequence encodes CASSMGTAGPGEQYF.

V and J are TRBV7-3 and TRBJ2-3; 9 bases align to TRBD1. Germline V gene sequence: CDR1 SGHTA, CDR2 FQGTGA. The CDR3 is 17 amino acids. After removal of 5 bases from V and 2 bases from J, the junction contained 11 bases not matched to a gene. The CDR3 DNA sequence: TGTGCCAGCAGCCCATCCTCCGGGACAGGGCCCACAGATACGCAGTATTTT. It encodes CASSPSSGTGPTDTQYF.

As to this clone: Other DNA sequences of this sample code for an identical CDR3. The chain uses TRBV29-1 and TRBJ2-1; D not certain. V shed 3 bases and J shed 1 base, with 7 bases lying between them. Germline V gene lookup returns CDR1 SQVTM and CDR2 ANQGSEA. This CDR3 contains 13 residues. The CDR3 DNA sequence: TGCAGCGTTGAGGGCACATCCTACAATGAGCAGTTCTTC. Translated: CSVEGTSYNEQFF.

The CDR3 DNA reads TGTGCCAGCAGTTACTCGAGCTCCTACAATGAGCAGTTCTTC. It yields the protein CASSYSSSYNEQFF. The rearrangement uses TRBV6-6 and TRBJ2-1; D is ambiguous. The CDR3 runs to 14 residues. Between the trimmed V and J ends, which lost 0 bases and 0 bases, there was a span of 3 bases. Germline CDR1 and CDR2: MNHNY and SVGAGI (reference sequence).

The chain joins TRBV2 to TRBJ1-5, with D perhaps matching TRBD1 (5 bases). CDR1 is SNHLY, CDR2 FYNNEI, per germline. CDR3 size: 14 residues. V lost 4 bases and J lost 7, with 14 bases in between. CDR3 sequence: CASSVRGGEQPQHF. As DNA, the CDR3 is TGTGCCAGCAGTGTAAGGGGTGGGGAGCAGCCCCAGCATTTT.

V and J are TRBV7-6 and TRBJ1-3; no clear D. V was clipped by 1 base and J by 0 bases, with 13 bases between them. Per germline, CDR1 SGHVS and CDR2 FNYEAQ. The CDR3 extends over 17 amino acids. The CDR3 is CASSLVNGPLSGNTIYF. The CDR3 DNA sequence: TGTGCCAGCAGCTTAGTAAACGGGCCGCTCTCTGGAAACACCATATATTTT.

This chain joins TRBV14 and TRBJ2-7; TRBD2 agrees at 13 bases. The germline V gene has CDR1 SGHDN and CDR2 FVKESK. The CDR3 is 15 residues long. J lost 3 bases, V lost 4 bases, and 3 bases had no gene match. The CDR3 protein is CASSRRTSGSYEQYF. Here the CDR3 DNA reads TGTGCCAGCAGCCGGAGGACTAGCGGGAGCTACGAGCAGTACTTC.

The rearrangement joins TRBV30 to TRBJ2-3, with D possibly being TRBD2 (5 bases). Trimming shortened V by 7 bases and J by 6 bases, and 14 bases separated the two germline ends. The CDR3 totals 12 residues. Germline assignment: CDR1 GTSNPN and CDR2 SVGIG (reference sequence). CDR3 region: CASGSSGDTQYF. The CDR3 bases are TGTGCCTCGGGATCCTCCGGGGATACGCAGTATTTT.